A selection of T cell receptor beta chains follows, all from one sample in a study of blood T cells in healthy people across ages. One entry per CDR3 protein, called by TCRdb with MiXCR from the 5' RACE reads. This sample has hundreds of thousands of distinct CDR3 sequences, with 52% found just once. Source material: blood. Receptor source: an elderly woman in good health. Both conserved end residues are part of each CDR3. D genes are given only for firm matches. Size is omitted from some rows. Given values are once, few, many or a class for expanded clones.

>few|TRBV4-2|.|TRBJ2-3
TGTGCCAGCAGCCAAGATAATCGGGGTTCTGCGCAGTATTTT
CASSQDNRGSAQYF
>.|TRBV29-1|.|TRBJ1-1
TGCAGCGTTTCAGGGCGCTGGGGGTCGAACACTGAAGCTTTCTTT
CSVSGRWGSNTEAFF
>.|TRBV28|TRBD1|TRBJ2-2
TGTGCCAGCAGTCGAGGCGGCAGGGGGACCACCGGGGAGCTGTTTTTT
CASSRGGRGTTGELFF
>many|TRBV29-1|.|TRBJ2-3
TGCAGCGTCCCCCCCGGGGGCAGGACAGATACGCAGTATTTT
CSVPPGGRTDTQYF
>few|TRBV6-1|.|TRBJ2-7
TGTGCCAGCAGCCCGTACGGGACGGGAAACTACGAGCAGTACTTC
CASSPYGTGNYEQYF
>.|TRBV4-1|.|TRBJ1-5
TGCGCCAGCAGCGAAAGCGCGGTTCAGCCCCAGCATTTT
CASSESAVQPQHF
>.|TRBV29-1|.|TRBJ2-5
TGCAGCGTTGAAGAGGGCGGGTACCAAGAGACCCAGTACTTC
CSVEEGGYQETQYF
>.|TRBV20-1|.|TRBJ1-5
TGCAGTGCTAGAAAGGGGGATAGCAATCAGCCCCAGCATTTT
CSARKGDSNQPQHF
>.|TRBV3-1|.|TRBJ2-3
TGTGCCAGCAGCCAAGATACTGGCCTTCAAGATACGCAGTATTTT
CASSQDTGLQDTQYF
>.|TRBV3-1|TRBD2|TRBJ2-1
TGTGCCAGCAGCCAAGTGCCCAGCGGGAGTATTCCGTTCTTC
CASSQVPSGSIPFF
>many|TRBV12-3/TRBV12-4|.|TRBJ2-7
TGTGCCAGCAGTTCCACCGCCTCCTACGAGCAGTACTTC
CASSSTASYEQYF
>.|TRBV6-5|.|TRBJ2-3
TGTGCCAGCAGCCAATCTCCAGATACGCAGTATTTT
CASSQSPDTQYF
>.|TRBV10-1|.|TRBJ2-7
TGCGCCAGCAGTGAGTCTAGAAGGAGCGAGCAGTACTTC
CASSESRRSEQYF
>.|TRBV20-1|.|TRBJ2-3
TGCAGTGCCAAAAGACAGGTACCGCACACAGATACGCAGTATTTT
CSAKRQVPHTDTQYF
>.|TRBV7-3|.|TRBJ2-1
TGTGCCAGCAGCTCGCAATCCGGACGGGTAGGGAATGAGCAGTTCTTC
CASSSQSGRVGNEQFF
>.|TRBV20-1|TRBD2|TRBJ2-5
TGCAGTGCTAGAGTGGGTGGCGGGGGGCCCCTCAATGAGCAGTACTTC
CSARVGGGGPLNEQYF